One T cell receptor (beta chain) is described in this entry. As yet, its antigen is unknown. The table came from immunoSEQ multiplex PCR; TCRdb's copy has only in-frame clones and leaves some out. Of some 150,000 clones listed, roughly nine tenths are singletons. This entry belongs to a study of cytomegalovirus exposure and HLA in healthy donors. Study-level information: The same platform was used for the 120 validation repertoires and the 650 to 800 first-cohort repertoires, a later analysis reported. Study outcomes and limitations: In the 120 validation repertoires, approximately 94% of cluster scores exceeded 0, per a later analysis. Overall, approximately 150 TCR beta chains were annotated as cytomegalovirus-associated.

V dropped 4 bases and J dropped 4 bases, with 12 bases sitting between them. Germline CDR1 and CDR2: SGHRS and YFSETQ. This CDR3 comprises 13 residues. The specimen sequenced was PBMCs. The chain recombines TRBV5-1 with TRBJ2-7; a weak D match, TRBD2 (5 bases). This clonotype was obtained from a woman between 18 and 29 years old in good health and CMV-seropositive. CDR3 sequence: CASSPLAGYEQYF. The CDR3 coding sequence is TGCGCCAGCAGCCCCCTTGCGGGTTACGAGCAGTACTTC.